What follows is one T cell receptor beta chain and its context. These data belong to a study of regulatory and conventional T cells in RAG deficiency. The CDR3 has 14 residues. Looked up from germline, CDR1 is KGHSH and CDR2 is LQKENI. Trimming removed 3 bases from V and 8 bases from J; junction bases left unmatched: 6. The data were produced by immunoSEQ multiplex PCR, yet TCRdb's version contains in-frame clones alone and is incomplete. The sample lists over 45,000 clones, approximately 90% occurring once. Conventional CD4+ T cells were sorted from blood as CD25-low CD127-high cells. These data were also filed under a second study, of regulatory T cells. This second report adds: The primer mix had 52 TRBV and 13 TRBJ primers.

The chain links TRBV18 to TRBJ1-4; 7 bases are shared with TRBD1. Sequencing was done on a sample of CD4+ effector T cells sorted from blood. The receptor was isolated from a human donor in good health. CDR3: CASSPRQGREKLFF. CDR3 bases: TGTGCCAGCTCACCCCGACAGGGCAGGGAAAAACTGTTTTTT. Looking up the rest from reference TRBV18 and TRBJ1-4 gives the full variable domain: NAGVMQNPRHLVRRRGQEARLRCSPMKGHSHVYWYRQLPEEGLKFMVYLQKENIIDESGMPKERFSAEFPKEGPSILRIQQVVRGDSAAYFCASSPRQGREKLFFGSGTQLSVL.